The clone carrying this TCR beta chain was detected only a few times. The source of the sample is a study of cytomegalovirus exposure and HLA in healthy donors. TCRdb's copy holds only in-frame clones and misses some; the assay was immunoSEQ multiplex PCR. This table has tens of thousands of clones, 85% to 95% appearing once. This CDR3 region has 13 residues. V was shortened by 4 bases and J by 6 bases, with 10 bases between the two germline ends. The germline CDR1 and CDR2 sequences are SGHNT and YYREEE (reference sequence). The origin of this receptor is a man between 18 and 29 years old in good health and CMV-seronegative. Sequencing used PBMCs. This chain uses TRBV5-4 with TRBJ2-2; D gene ambiguous. CDR3 nucleotide sequence: TGTGCCAGCAGCCCACAATACCCCGGGGAGCTGTTTTTT. Amino acid sequence: CASSPQYPGELFF.